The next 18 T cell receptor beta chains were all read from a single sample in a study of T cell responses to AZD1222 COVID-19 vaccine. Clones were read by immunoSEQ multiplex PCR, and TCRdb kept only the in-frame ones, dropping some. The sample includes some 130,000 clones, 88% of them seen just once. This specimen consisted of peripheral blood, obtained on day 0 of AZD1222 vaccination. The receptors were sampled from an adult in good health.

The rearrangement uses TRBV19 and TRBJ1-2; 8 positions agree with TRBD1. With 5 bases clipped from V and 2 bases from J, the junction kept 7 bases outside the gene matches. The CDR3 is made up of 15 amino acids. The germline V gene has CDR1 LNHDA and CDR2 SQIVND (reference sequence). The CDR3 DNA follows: TGTGCCAGTAGTCTAAAGGGGGACAGGAACTATGGCTACACCTTC. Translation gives CASSLKGDRNYGYTF.

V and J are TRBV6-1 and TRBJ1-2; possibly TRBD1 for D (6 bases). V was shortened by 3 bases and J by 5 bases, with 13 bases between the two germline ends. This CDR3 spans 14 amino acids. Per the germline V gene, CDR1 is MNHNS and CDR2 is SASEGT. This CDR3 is CASSDGGGGYGYTF. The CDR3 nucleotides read TGTGCCAGCAGTGACGGGGGCGGGGGTTATGGCTACACCTTC.

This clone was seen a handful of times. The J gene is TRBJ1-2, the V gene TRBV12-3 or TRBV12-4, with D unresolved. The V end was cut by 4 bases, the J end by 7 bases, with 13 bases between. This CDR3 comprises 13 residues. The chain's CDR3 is CASSYSPDGGYTF. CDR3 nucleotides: TGTGCCAGCAGTTATTCCCCGGACGGTGGCTACACCTTC.

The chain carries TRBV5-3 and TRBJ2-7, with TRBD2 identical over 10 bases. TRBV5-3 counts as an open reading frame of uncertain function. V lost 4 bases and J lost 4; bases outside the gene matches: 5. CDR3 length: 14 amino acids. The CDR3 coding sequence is TGTGCCAGAAGCCCTAAGACTAGCGGGTACGAGCAGTACTTC. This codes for CARSPKTSGYEQYF.

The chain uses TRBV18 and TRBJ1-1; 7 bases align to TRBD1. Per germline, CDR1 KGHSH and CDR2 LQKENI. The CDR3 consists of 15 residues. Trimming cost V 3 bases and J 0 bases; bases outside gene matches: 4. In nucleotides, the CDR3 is TGTGCCAGCTCACCGGAGGGGGCCATGAACACTGAAGCTTTCTTT. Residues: CASSPEGAMNTEAFF.

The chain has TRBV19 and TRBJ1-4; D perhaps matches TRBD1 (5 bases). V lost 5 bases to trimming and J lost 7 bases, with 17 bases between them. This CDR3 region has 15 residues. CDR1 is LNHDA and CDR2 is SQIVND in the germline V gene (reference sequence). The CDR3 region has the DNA TGTGCCAGTAGTTCACCAGATAACACAGGTGAAAAACTGTTTTTT. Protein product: CASSSPDNTGEKLFF.

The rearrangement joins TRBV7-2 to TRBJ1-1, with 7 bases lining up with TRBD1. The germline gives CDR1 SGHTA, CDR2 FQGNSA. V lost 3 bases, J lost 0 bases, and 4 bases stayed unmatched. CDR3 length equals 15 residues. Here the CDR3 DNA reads TGTGCCAGCAGCTTGACAGGGTTCGTGAACACTGAAGCTTTCTTT. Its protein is CASSLTGFVNTEAFF.

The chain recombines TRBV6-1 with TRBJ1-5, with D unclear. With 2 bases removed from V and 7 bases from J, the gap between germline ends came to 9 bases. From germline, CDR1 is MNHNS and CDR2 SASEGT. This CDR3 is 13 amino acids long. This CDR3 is CASSELRRQPQHF. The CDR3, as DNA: TGTGCCAGCAGTGAACTGCGCAGGCAGCCCCAGCATTTT.

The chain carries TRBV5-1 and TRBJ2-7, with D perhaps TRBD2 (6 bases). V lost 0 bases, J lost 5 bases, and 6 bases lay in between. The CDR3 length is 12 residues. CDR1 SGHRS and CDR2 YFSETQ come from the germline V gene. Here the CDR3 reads CASSLGGDEQYF. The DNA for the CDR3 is TGCGCCAGCAGCTTGGGGGGGGACGAGCAGTACTTC.

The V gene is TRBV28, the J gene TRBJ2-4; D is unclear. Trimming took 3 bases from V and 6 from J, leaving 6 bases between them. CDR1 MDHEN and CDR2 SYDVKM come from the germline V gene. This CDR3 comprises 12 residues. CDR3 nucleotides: TGTGCCAGCAGTTTGTTAGGAAACATTCAGTACTTC. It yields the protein CASSLLGNIQYF.

The CDR3 nucleotides read TGCGCCAGCAGCGAGGGACAGGCCTCCTACGAGCAGTACTTC. This codes for CASSEGQASYEQYF. V is TRBV5-1 and J is TRBJ2-7; 8 bases match TRBD1. Germline CDR1 SGHRS, CDR2 YFSETQ. The CDR3 loop spans 14 amino acids. The V gene end was trimmed by 4 bases and the J gene end by 0 bases; junction bases not matched to a gene: 3.

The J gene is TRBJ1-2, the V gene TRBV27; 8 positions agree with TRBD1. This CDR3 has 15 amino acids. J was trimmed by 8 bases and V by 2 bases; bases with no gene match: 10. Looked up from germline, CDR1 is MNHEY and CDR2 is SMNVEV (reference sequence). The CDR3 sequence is CASSLMGTQGGGYTF. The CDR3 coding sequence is TGTGCCAGCAGTTTAATGGGGACACAGGGGGGAGGCTACACCTTC.

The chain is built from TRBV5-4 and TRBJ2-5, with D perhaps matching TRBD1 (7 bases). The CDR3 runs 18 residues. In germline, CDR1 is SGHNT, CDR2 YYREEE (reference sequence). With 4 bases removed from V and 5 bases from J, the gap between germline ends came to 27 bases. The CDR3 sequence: CASSLPGVTTGLGETQYF. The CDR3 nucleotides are TGTGCCAGCAGCCTCCCGGGAGTCACGACAGGGCTCGGGGAGACCCAGTACTTC.

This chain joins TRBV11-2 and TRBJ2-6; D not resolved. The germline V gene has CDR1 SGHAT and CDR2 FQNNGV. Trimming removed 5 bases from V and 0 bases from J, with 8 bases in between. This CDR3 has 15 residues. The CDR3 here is CASSQGISGANVLTF. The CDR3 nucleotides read TGTGCCAGCAGCCAAGGGATCTCTGGGGCCAACGTCCTGACTTTC.

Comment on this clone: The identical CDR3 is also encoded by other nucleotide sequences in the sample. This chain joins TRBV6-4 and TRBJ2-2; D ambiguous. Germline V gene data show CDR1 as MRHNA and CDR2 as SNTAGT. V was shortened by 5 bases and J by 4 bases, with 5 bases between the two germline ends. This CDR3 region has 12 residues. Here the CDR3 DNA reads TGTGCCAGCAGTCCGGGCACCGGGGAGCTGTTTTTT. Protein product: CASSPGTGELFF.

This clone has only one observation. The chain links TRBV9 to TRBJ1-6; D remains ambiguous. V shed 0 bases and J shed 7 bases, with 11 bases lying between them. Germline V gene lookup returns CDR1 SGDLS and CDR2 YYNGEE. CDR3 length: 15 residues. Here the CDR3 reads CASSVAKGGNSPLHF. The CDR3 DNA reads TGTGCCAGCAGCGTAGCTAAGGGTGGAAATTCACCCCTCCACTTT.

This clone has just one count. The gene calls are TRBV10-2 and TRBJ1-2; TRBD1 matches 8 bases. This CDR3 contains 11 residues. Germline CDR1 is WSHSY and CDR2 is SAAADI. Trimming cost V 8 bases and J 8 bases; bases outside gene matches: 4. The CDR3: CASGGQGGYTF. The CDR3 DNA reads TGCGCCAGCGGCGGACAGGGCGGCTACACCTTC.

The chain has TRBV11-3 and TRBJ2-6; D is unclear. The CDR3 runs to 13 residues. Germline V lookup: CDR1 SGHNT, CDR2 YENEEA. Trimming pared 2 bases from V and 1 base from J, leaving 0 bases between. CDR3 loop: CASSLSGANVLTF. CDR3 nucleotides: TGTGCCAGCAGCTTATCTGGGGCCAACGTCCTGACTTTC.